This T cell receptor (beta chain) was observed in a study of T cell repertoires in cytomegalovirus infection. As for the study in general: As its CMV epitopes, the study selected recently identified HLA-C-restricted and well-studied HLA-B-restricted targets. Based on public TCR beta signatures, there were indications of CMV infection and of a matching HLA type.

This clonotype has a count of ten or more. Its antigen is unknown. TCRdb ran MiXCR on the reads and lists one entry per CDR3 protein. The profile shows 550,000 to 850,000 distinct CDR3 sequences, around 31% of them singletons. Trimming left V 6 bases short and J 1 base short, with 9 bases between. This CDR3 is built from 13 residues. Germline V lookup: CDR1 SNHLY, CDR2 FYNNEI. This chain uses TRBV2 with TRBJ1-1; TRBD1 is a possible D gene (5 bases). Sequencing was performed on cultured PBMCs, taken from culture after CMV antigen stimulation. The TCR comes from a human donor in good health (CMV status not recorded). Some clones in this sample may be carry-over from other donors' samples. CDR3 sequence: CASSDQGNTEAFF. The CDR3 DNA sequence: TGTGCCAGCAGCGACCAGGGGAACACTGAAGCTTTCTTT.